The clone carrying this T cell receptor (beta chain) was seen a few times. Germline CDR1 reads MDHEN; CDR2 reads SYDVKM. V shed 6 bases and J shed 4 bases, with 13 bases lying between them. The CDR3 is 14 amino acids. The sample originates from a study of T cells after yellow fever vaccination. TCRdb re-called the 5' RACE reads through MiXCR, storing one row per CDR3 protein. The sample includes about 630,000 distinct CDR3 sequences, around an eighth seen only once; the top ten take 14% to 15%. The origin of this receptor is a young man who received the YFV17D yellow fever vaccine. The input for sequencing was PBMCs, taken on the day of the yellow fever booster vaccination. The chain has TRBV28 and TRBJ1-5, with D maybe TRBD1 (6 bases). CDR3 bases: TGTGCCAGCAGCACACAGGGATTTAATCAGCCCCAGCATTTT. Its translation is CASSTQGFNQPQHF.